One sample yielded the 22 T cell receptor beta chains listed below, sequenced in a study of T cells in Graves' hyperthyroidism and ophthalmopathy. Amplification of TCR beta CDR3 regions was performed using RNA transcripts as template. A first-round RT-PCR of the TCR CDR3 used the HTBI primer set. TCRdb called the multiplex PCR reads again in MiXCR, with one record for every CDR3 protein. The sample has about 640,000 distinct CDR3 sequences; around 13% are singletons. Material: blood. The receptor source for this set is a woman in her fifties or sixties with Graves' ophthalmopathy.

The table lists this clonotype with many counts. Mismatch with germline at one junction end may stem from a read error. This sequence joins TRBV7-9 and TRBJ2-1, with 8 bases aligning to TRBD1. CDR1 is SEHNR and CDR2 is FQNEAQ in the germline V gene (reference sequence). The CDR3 has 15 amino acids. The CDR3, as DNA: TGTGCCAGCCGCTTCCGGGACAGGAACTACAATGAGCAGTTCTTC. Translating it yields CASRFRDRNYNEQFF. The full variable domain, completed using reference TRBV7-9 and TRBJ2-1, is DTGVSQNPRHKITKRGQNVTFRCDPISEHNRLYWYRQTLGQGPEFLTYFQNEAQLEKSRLLSDRFSAERPKGSFSTLEIQRTEQGDSAMYLCASRFRDRNYNEQFFGPGTRLTVL.

The table lists this clonotype with a few counts. The chain couples TRBV9 to TRBJ1-6, with 10 bases identical to TRBD1. The CDR3 is 14 amino acids. V gave up 5 bases and J gave up 11 bases; unmatched junction bases: 7. CDR1 and CDR2 from the germline V gene are SGDLS and YYNGEE. The CDR3 bases are TGTGCCAGCAGTAGACCGGGACAGGGGACACCCCTCCACTTT. Protein: CASSRPGQGTPLHF.

The rearrangement uses TRBV9 and TRBJ1-4, with 7 bases aligning to TRBD1. The CDR3 sequence is 11 residues long. Trimming cost V 3 bases and J 10 bases; bases outside gene matches: 0. Looked up from germline, CDR1 is SGDLS and CDR2 is YYNGEE. Here the CDR3 DNA reads TGTGCCAGCAGCGGACAGGGAAAACTGTTTTTT. This codes for CASSGQGKLFF.

This clonotype has a count of ten or more. This sequence joins TRBV28 and TRBJ1-2; 8 bases line up with TRBD1. V was clipped by 3 bases and J by 4 bases; unmatched bases: 7. The V gene's germline CDR1 is MDHEN and CDR2 SYDVKM. The CDR3 is 15 residues long. The CDR3 region is CASSLGDRSLYGYTF. CDR3 bases: TGTGCCAGCAGTTTGGGGGACAGGTCGCTCTATGGCTACACCTTC.

This clonotype was detected a few times. The chain employs TRBV15 and TRBJ2-1, with 10 bases aligning to TRBD2. The trim removed 2 bases at V and 3 bases at J, leaving 4 bases unmatched. Germline V lookup: CDR1 LNHNV, CDR2 YYDKDF (reference sequence). The CDR3 totals 16 residues. The DNA of the CDR3 is TGTGCCACCAGCAGAATAGGGACTAGCGTCTACAATGAGCAGTTCTTC. It specifies CATSRIGTSVYNEQFF.

The rearrangement links TRBV9 to TRBJ2-1; 11 nucleotides line up with TRBD2. Looked up from germline, CDR1 is SGDLS and CDR2 is YYNGEE. V was clipped by 2 bases and J by 8 bases; unmatched bases: 9. This CDR3 is 16 amino acids long. The CDR3 sequence is CASSVTIAGGPYEQFF. CDR3 coding DNA: TGTGCCAGCAGCGTTACCATAGCGGGAGGGCCCTATGAGCAGTTCTTC.

This clonotype has ten or more counts. This chain uses TRBV24-1 with TRBJ1-5; possible D gene TRBD1, 5 bases. The CDR3 totals 14 residues. Deletions cut 4 bases from V and 0 bases from J, with 6 bases between. The V gene's germline CDR1 is KGHDR and CDR2 SFDVKD. In DNA form, the CDR3 reads TGTGCCACCAGTGACACAGGTAGCAATCAGCCCCAGCATTTT. It specifies CATSDTGSNQPQHF.

Worth noting for this clonotype: A much larger clone lies a single base off, so this may be a read error. V gene TRBV2 combines with J gene TRBJ2-7, with 7 bases that match TRBD1. The CDR3 has 12 amino acids. Trimming cost V 6 bases and J 3 bases; bases outside gene matches: 2. Germline V gene data show CDR1 as SNHLY and CDR2 as FYNNEI. This CDR3 reads CASRGQIYEQYF. In nucleotides, the CDR3 is TGTGCCAGCAGGGGACAGATCTACGAGCAGTACTTC.

This clonotype came up many times. The chain combines TRBV12-3 or TRBV12-4 with TRBJ2-1; 7 nucleotides match TRBD2. This CDR3 has 15 amino acids. With 4 bases clipped from V and 3 bases from J, the junction kept 6 bases outside the gene matches. CDR3 bases: TGTGCCAGCAGTTCAGCGGGAACCTACTACAATGAGCAGTTCTTC. Translation: CASSSAGTYYNEQFF.

This clonotype was observed at least ten times. V and J are TRBV24-1 and TRBJ2-4; 10 bases fit TRBD1. V shed 5 bases and J 3 bases; nucleotides not matched to a gene: 9. CDR3 length equals 17 residues. Germline V gene data show CDR1 as KGHDR and CDR2 as SFDVKD. The CDR3 protein is CATSAPGTGALKNIQYF. The DNA for the CDR3 is TGTGCCACCAGTGCCCCCGGGACAGGGGCCCTCAAAAACATTCAGTACTTC.

This clonotype was detected ten times or more. The J gene is TRBJ2-2, the V gene TRBV28; TRBD2 agrees at 9 bases. The CDR3 extends over 15 amino acids. V was pared by 5 bases and J by 5 bases, with 6 bases of the junction left unmatched. Germline V gene sequence: CDR1 MDHEN, CDR2 SYDVKM. CDR3 in amino acids: CASSQTSGPTGELFF. The CDR3 DNA reads TGTGCCAGCAGTCAGACTAGCGGACCAACCGGGGAGCTGTTTTTT.

CDR3 coding DNA: TGTGCCAGCAGCCGAACGGGGACAACCGAGCAGTTCTTC. Its translation is CASSRTGTTEQFF. V gene TRBV4-2 combines with J gene TRBJ2-1, with D possibly matching TRBD1 (6 bases). The CDR3 spans 13 residues. Per germline, CDR1 LGHNA and CDR2 YNFKEQ. Deletions cut 4 bases from V and 10 bases from J, with 14 bases between.

A remark on this clonotype: Given a much more abundant clone one base away, this may be a read error. The chain has TRBV7-9 and TRBJ2-1; TRBD2 agrees at 13 bases. Unmatched junction bases numbered 14, after V lost 5 bases and J lost 1 base. The CDR3 loop spans 20 amino acids. The germline V gene encodes CDR1 SEHNR and CDR2 FQNEAQ (reference sequence). The CDR3 DNA reads as TGTGCCAGCAGCCTTGGGATGACCGGGACTAGCGGGGCTTCCTACAATGAGCAGTTCTTC. Its protein is CASSLGMTGTSGASYNEQFF.

In this sample, this clonotype turned up a few times. This chain joins TRBV5-1 and TRBJ2-7; no reliable D call. CDR3 length equals 14 residues. CDR1 is SGHRS, CDR2 YFSETQ, per germline. V lost 1 base and J lost 2, with 10 bases in between. DNA for the CDR3: TGCGCCAGCAGCTTGCAAGGGCTTCCCTACGAGCAGTACTTC. It specifies CASSLQGLPYEQYF.

J is TRBJ2-6 and V is TRBV28; D is unresolved. Looked up from germline, CDR1 is MDHEN and CDR2 is SYDVKM. The CDR3 consists of 14 residues. V was cut by 11 bases and J by 7 bases, with 18 bases left in between. The CDR3 DNA reads as TGTGCCGCCGAGACCCCCAATGGTGCCAACGTCCTGACTTTC. As protein: CAAETPNGANVLTF.

This clonotype was counted between two and nine times. The gene calls are TRBV9 and TRBJ1-5, with D uncertain. Trimming took off 0 bases at V and 9 bases at J, with 13 bases between the two ends. Germline loops: CDR1 SGDLS, CDR2 YYNGEE. The CDR3 runs to 14 residues. The CDR3 region is CASSVEADYRPQHF. Written as DNA, the CDR3 is TGTGCCAGCAGCGTAGAGGCAGATTATCGGCCCCAGCATTTT.

This clonotype was seen repeatedly, ten times or more. The chain joins TRBV28 to TRBJ1-1; D not resolved. V gave up 6 bases and J gave up 5 bases, with 7 bases separating them. Germline V CDR1 and CDR2: MDHEN, SYDVKM. The CDR3 totals 11 residues. CDR3 protein: CASRGLTEAFF. The CDR3 nucleotides read TGTGCCAGCAGAGGGCTGACTGAAGCTTTCTTT.

This clonotype showed up many times. The rearrangement links TRBV29-1 to TRBJ2-3; TRBD2 aligns across 9 bases. CDR3 length equals 13 residues. Unmatched junction bases numbered 5, after V lost 6 bases and J lost 4 bases. Germline values: CDR1 SQVTM, CDR2 ANQGSEA. The CDR3 DNA reads as TGCAGCGTGATTAGCGGGAGCGCAGATACGCAGTATTTT. As protein: CSVISGSADTQYF.

This clonotype showed up many times. The gene calls are TRBV5-1 and TRBJ2-1, with TRBD2 matching 9 bases. Germline values: CDR1 SGHRS, CDR2 YFSETQ. The J segment lost 5 bases and the V segment lost 6 bases, leaving 6 bases of the junction unmatched. CDR3 length: 14 residues. The CDR3: CASMKREEDNEQFF. The DNA of the CDR3 is TGCGCCAGCATGAAGCGGGAGGAAGACAATGAGCAGTTCTTC.

With regard to this clonotype: This may be a read error: a much more frequent sequence differs by one nucleotide. V usage is TRBV20-1 and J usage is TRBJ1-1; D ambiguous. Germline V lookup: CDR1 DFQATT, CDR2 SNEGSKA (reference sequence). This CDR3 contains 14 residues. Here the CDR3 DNA reads TGCAATGCTAGTGGATGGAATCTGAACACTGAAGCTTTCTTT. Translating gives CNASGWNLNTEAFF.

This clonotype was recorded at least ten times. V is TRBV7-3 and J is TRBJ2-3; TRBD2 is a possible D gene (6 bases). The V gene lost 0 bases and the J gene lost 1 base, with 14 bases spanning the gap. The CDR3 has 17 residues. Germline lookup yields CDR1 SGHTA and CDR2 FQGTGA. The CDR3 region has the DNA TGTGCCAGCAGCTTAACTTTGCGGGGTGTTGGCACAGATACGCAGTATTTT. This sequence encodes CASSLTLRGVGTDTQYF.

This clonotype appeared many times. J is TRBJ2-1 and V is TRBV14; 7 positions agree with TRBD1. After removal of 1 base from V and 3 bases from J, the junction contained 12 bases not matched to a gene. This CDR3 has 18 residues. The germline gives CDR1 SGHDN, CDR2 FVKESK. Here the CDR3 DNA reads TGTGCCAGCAGCCAAGCAGGTCCAGGGGGTTCCTTCTACAATGAGCAGTTCTTC. Its translation: CASSQAGPGGSFYNEQFF.